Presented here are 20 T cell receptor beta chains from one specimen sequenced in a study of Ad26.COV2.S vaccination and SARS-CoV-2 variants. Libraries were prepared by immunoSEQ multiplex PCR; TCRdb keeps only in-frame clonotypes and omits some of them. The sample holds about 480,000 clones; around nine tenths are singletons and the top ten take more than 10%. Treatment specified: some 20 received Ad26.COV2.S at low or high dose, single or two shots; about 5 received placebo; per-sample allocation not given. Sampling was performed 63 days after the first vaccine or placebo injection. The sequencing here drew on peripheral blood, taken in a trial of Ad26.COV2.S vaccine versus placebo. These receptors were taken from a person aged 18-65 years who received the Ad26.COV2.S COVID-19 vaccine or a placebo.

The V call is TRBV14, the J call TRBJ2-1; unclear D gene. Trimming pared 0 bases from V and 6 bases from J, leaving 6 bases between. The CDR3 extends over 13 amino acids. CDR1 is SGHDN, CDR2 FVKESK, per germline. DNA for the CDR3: TGTGCCAGCAGCCAAGACGCGAGCAATGAGCAGTTCTTC. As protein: CASSQDASNEQFF. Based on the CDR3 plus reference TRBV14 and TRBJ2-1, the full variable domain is EAGVTQFPSHSVIEKGQTVTLRCDPISGHDNLYWYRRVMGKEIKFLLHFVKESKQDESGMPNNRFLAERTGGTYSTLKVQPAELEDSGVYFCASSQDASNEQFFGPGTRLTVL.

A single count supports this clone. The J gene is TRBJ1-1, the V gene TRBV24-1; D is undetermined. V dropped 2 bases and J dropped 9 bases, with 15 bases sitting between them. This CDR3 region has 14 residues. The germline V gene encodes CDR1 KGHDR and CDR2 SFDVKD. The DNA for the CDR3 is TGTGCCACCAGTGATTCCGGGCCCATCAGTAAAGCTTTCTTT. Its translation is CATSDSGPISKAFF.

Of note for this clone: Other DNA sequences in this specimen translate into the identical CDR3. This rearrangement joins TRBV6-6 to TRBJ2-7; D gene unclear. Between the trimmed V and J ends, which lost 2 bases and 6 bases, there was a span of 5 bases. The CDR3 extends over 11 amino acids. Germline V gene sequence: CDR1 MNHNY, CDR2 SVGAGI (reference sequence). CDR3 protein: CASSYLGEQYF. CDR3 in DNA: TGTGCCAGCAGTTACCTGGGCGAGCAGTACTTC.

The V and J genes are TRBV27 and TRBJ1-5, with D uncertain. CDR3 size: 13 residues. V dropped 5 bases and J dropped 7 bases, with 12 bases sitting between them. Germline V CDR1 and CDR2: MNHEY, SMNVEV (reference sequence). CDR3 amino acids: CASSHGPPQPQHF. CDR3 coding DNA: TGTGCCAGCAGTCACGGGCCCCCCCAGCCCCAGCATTTT.

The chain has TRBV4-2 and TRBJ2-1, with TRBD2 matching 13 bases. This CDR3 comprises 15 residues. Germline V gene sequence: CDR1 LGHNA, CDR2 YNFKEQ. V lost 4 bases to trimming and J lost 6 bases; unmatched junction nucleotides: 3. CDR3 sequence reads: CASSLGLAGANEQFF. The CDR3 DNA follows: TGTGCCAGCAGCCTCGGACTAGCGGGAGCCAATGAGCAGTTCTTC.

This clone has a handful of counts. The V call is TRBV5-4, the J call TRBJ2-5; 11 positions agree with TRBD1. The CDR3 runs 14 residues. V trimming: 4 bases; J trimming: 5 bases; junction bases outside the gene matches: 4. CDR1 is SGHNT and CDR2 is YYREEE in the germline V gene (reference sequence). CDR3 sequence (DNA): TGTGCCAGCAGCAGGACAGGGGGCCCGGAGACCCAGTACTTC. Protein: CASSRTGGPETQYF. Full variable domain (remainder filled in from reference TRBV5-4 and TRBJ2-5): ETGVTQSPTHLIKTRGQQVTLRCSSQSGHNTVSWYQQALGQGPQFIFQYYREEENGRGNFPPRFSGLQFPNYSSELNVNALELDDSALYLCASSRTGGPETQYFGPGTRLLVL.

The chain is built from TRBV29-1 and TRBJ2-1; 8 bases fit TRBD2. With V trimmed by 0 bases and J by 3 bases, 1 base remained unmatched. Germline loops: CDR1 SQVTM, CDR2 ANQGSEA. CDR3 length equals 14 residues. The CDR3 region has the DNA TGCAGCGTTGAAGAGAGCGGGGGCTACAATGAGCAGTTCTTC. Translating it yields CSVEESGGYNEQFF.

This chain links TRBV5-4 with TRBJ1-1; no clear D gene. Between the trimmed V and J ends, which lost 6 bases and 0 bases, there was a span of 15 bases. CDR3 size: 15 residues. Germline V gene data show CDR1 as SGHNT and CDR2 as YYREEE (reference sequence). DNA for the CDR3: TGTGCCAGCACCATAGGGTCCCCCATGAACACTGAAGCTTTCTTT. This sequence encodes CASTIGSPMNTEAFF.

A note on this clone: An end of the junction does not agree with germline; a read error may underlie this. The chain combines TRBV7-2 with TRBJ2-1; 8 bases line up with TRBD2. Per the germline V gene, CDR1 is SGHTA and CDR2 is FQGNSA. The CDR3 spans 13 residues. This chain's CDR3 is CASSLDKSGTSVF. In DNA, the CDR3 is TGTGCCAGCAGCTTAGATAAGTCCGGGACTAGTGTCTTC.

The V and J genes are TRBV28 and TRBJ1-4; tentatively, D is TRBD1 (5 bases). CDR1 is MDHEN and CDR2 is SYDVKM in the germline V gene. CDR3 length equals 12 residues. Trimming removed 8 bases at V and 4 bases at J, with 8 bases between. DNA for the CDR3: TGTGCCAGCTCGACAGTTAATGAAAAACTGTTTTTT. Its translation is CASSTVNEKLFF.

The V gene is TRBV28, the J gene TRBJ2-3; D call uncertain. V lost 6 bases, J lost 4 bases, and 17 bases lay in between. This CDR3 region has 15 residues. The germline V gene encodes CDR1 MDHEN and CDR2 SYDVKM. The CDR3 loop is CASSPVGGRADTQYF. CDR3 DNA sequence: TGTGCCAGCAGCCCGGTGGGCGGTCGGGCAGATACGCAGTATTTT.

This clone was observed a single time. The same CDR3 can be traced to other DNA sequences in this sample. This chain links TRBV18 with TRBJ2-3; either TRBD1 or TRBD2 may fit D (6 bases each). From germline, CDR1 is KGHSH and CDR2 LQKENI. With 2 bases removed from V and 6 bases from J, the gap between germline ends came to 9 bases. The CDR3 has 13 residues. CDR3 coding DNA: TGTGCCAGCTCACCATTAGGGGGGGATACGCAGTATTTT. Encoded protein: CASSPLGGDTQYF.

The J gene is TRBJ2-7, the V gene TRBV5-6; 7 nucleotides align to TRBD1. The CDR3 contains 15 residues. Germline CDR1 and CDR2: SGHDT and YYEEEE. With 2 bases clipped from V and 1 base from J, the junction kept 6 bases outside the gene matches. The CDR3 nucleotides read TGTGCCAGCAGCTTCCGGGACAGACGGTCCTACGAGCAGTACTTC. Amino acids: CASSFRDRRSYEQYF.

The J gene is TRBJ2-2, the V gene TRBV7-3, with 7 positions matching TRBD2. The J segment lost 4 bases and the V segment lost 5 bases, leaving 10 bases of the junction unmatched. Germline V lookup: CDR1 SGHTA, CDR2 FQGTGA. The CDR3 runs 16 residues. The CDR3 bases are TGTGCCAGCAGCGAGACGGGGGGAGGGTCCACCGGGGAGCTGTTTTTT. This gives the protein CASSETGGGSTGELFF. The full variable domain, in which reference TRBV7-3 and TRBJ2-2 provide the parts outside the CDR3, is GAGVSQTPSNKVTEKGKYVELRCDPISGHTALYWYRQSLGQGPEFLIYFQGTGAADDSGLPNDRFFAVRPEGSVSTLKIQRTERGDSAVYLCASSETGGGSTGELFFGEGSRLTVL.

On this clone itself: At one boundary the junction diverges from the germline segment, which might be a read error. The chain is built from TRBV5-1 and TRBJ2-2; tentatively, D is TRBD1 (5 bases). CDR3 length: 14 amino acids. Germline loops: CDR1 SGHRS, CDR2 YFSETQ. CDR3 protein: CASSLGHPGGELFF. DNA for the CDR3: TGCGCCAGCAGTTTGGGGCACCCAGGGGGGGAGCTGTTTTTT. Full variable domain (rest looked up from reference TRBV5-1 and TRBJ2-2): KAGVTQTPRYLIKTRGQQVTLSCSPISGHRSVSWYQQTPGQGLQFLFEYFSETQRNKGNFPGRFSGRQFSNSRSEMNVSTLELGDSALYLCASSLGHPGGELFFGEGSRLTVL.

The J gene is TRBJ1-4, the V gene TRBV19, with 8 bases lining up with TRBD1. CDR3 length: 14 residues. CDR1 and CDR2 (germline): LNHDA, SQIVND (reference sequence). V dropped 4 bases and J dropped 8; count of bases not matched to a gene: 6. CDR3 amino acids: CASSTQGAEEKLFF. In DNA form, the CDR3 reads TGTGCCAGTAGTACCCAGGGGGCTGAGGAAAAACTGTTTTTT.

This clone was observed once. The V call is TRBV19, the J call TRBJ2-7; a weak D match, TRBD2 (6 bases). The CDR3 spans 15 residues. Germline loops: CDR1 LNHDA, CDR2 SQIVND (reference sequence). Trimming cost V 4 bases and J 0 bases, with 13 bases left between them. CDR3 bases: TGTGCCAGTAGTAATATAGCGGCAAGCTCCTACGAGCAGTACTTC. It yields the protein CASSNIAASSYEQYF.

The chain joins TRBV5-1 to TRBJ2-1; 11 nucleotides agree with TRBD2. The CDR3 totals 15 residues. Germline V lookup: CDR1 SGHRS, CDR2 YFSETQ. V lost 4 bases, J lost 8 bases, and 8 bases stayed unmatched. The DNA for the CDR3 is TGCGCCAGCAGCCCCCAGACTAGCGGGACCTATGAGCAGTTCTTC. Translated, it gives CASSPQTSGTYEQFF.

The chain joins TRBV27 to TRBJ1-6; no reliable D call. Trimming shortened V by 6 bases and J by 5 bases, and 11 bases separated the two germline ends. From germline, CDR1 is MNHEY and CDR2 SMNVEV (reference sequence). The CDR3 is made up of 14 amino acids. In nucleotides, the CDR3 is TGTGCCAGCAGGTCCAAGGGCGATAATTCACCCCTCCACTTT. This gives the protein CASRSKGDNSPLHF.

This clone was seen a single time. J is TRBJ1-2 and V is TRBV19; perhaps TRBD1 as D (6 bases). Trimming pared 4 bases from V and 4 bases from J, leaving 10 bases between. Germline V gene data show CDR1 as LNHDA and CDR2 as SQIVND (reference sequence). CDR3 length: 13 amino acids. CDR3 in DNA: TGTGCCAGTAGTACGCGGGACACCTATGGCTACACCTTC. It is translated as CASSTRDTYGYTF.